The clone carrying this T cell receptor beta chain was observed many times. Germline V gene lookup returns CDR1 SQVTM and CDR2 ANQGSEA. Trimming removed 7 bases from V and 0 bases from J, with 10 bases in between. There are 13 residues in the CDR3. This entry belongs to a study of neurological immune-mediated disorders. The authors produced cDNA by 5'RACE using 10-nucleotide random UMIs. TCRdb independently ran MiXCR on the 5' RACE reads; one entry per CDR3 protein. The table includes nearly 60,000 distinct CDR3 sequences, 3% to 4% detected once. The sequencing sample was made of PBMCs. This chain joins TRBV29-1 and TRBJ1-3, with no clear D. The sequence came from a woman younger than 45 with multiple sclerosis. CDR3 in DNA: TGCAGCGAGGACGTCGTCTCTGGAAACACCATATATTTT. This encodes CSEDVVSGNTIYF. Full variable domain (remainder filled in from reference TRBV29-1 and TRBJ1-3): SAVISQKPSRDICQRGTSLTIQCQVDSQVTMMFWYRQQPGQSLTLIATANQGSEATYESGFVIDKFPISRPNLTFSTLTVSNMSPEDSSIYLCSEDVVSGNTIYFGEGSWLTVV.